The sequence of this TCR beta chain was determined in a study of cytomegalovirus exposure and HLA in healthy donors. Findings and caveats of the study: A highly shared variant cluster was judged a likely technical artifact. A later analysis found common viral pathogens apparently linked to several of the most significant clusters. A missense variant in DCLRE1C was later tied to TCR beta V- and J-gene trimming.

As for the donors, each was a healthy bone marrow donor. The primer mix had 60 Vbeta and 13 Jbeta primers. Using immunoSEQ multiplex PCR, the repertoire was profiled, and TCRdb retains in-frame clones only, with some absent. Of over 150,000 clones in the sample, about 70% were seen once. In germline, CDR1 is LNHDA, CDR2 SQIVND (reference sequence). With 7 bases removed from V and 0 bases from J, the gap between germline ends came to 13 bases. The CDR3 spans 15 residues. With respect to this clone: Antigen: not known.

The rearrangement joins TRBV19 to TRBJ1-5; tentative D call: TRBD1 (6 bases). This receptor was obtained from a woman between 18 and 30 years old in good health and CMV-seropositive. Material for sequencing was PBMCs. In nucleotides, the CDR3 is TGTGCCAGTAACGGGGACACATATAGCAATCAGCCCCAGCATTTT. Translating gives CASNGDTYSNQPQHF.